Following are 7 T cell receptor beta chains from one sample sequenced in a study of blood T cell repertoires in COVID-19. Generated by immunoSEQ multiplex PCR, the TCRdb table keeps only in-frame clones and is missing some. The sample shows about 150,000 clones, around nine tenths of them seen only once. The sequencing input was peripheral blood. The source of these receptors is a man in his 60s with COVID-19, enrolled during active disease.

The chain combines TRBV19 with TRBJ1-6; 11 nucleotides agree with TRBD1. The length of the CDR3 is 14 residues. J was trimmed by 8 bases and V by 8 bases; bases with no gene match: 5. Looked up from germline, CDR1 is LNHDA and CDR2 is SQIVND (reference sequence). DNA of the CDR3: TGTGCCAGTCGGGACAGGGGGGTTCATTCACCCCTCCACTTT. Encoded protein: CASRDRGVHSPLHF.

The chain uses TRBV28 and TRBJ1-4; perhaps TRBD1 as D (5 bases). The CDR3 extends over 14 amino acids. Looked up from germline, CDR1 is MDHEN and CDR2 is SYDVKM. Trimming stripped 5 bases from V and 4 bases from J, with 11 bases between. The CDR3 sequence: CASSPGGVNEKLFF. For the CDR3, the DNA is TGTGCCAGCAGTCCCGGAGGGGTTAATGAAAAACTGTTTTTT.

This chain connects TRBV11-1 to TRBJ1-3; D not resolved. The CDR3 totals 14 residues. The V end lost 3 bases, the J end lost 1 base, and 7 bases lay between the germline ends. In germline, CDR1 is SGHAT, CDR2 FQDESV (reference sequence). The CDR3 is CASSFVRSGNTIYF. In DNA, the CDR3 is TGTGCCAGCAGCTTTGTCCGTTCTGGAAACACCATATATTTT. Together with reference TRBV11-1 and TRBJ1-3, the CDR3 gives the full variable domain: EAEVAQSPRYKITEKSQAVAFWCDPISGHATLYWYRQILGQGPELLVQFQDESVVDDSQLPKDRFSAERLKGVDSTLKIQPAELGDSAMYLCASSFVRSGNTIYFGEGSWLTVV.

The chain has TRBV29-1 and TRBJ2-7; 8 bases align to TRBD2. In germline, CDR1 is SQVTM, CDR2 ANQGSEA. V trimming: 5 bases; J trimming: 2 bases; junction bases outside the gene matches: 8. The CDR3 has 14 amino acids. CDR3 region: CSVRPGGTTYEQYF. The DNA of the CDR3 is TGCAGCGTTCGCCCGGGGGGGACCACCTACGAGCAGTACTTC.

This chain connects TRBV6-5 to TRBJ2-6; no definite D call. There are 13 residues in the CDR3. With 10 bases removed from V and 0 bases from J, the gap between germline ends came to 7 bases. The germline gives CDR1 MNHEY, CDR2 SVGAGI. CDR3 region: CATYSSGANVLTF. Written as DNA, the CDR3 is TGTGCCACCTACAGCTCTGGGGCCAACGTCCTGACTTTC.

This chain links TRBV4-2 with TRBJ1-4; 7 nucleotides align to TRBD1. CDR1 and CDR2 (germline): LGHNA, YNFKEQ. This CDR3 has 16 residues. V shed 0 bases, J shed 7 bases, and the junction held 8 bases outside the gene matches. The CDR3 reads CASSQEGPTGTEKLFF. The CDR3, as DNA: TGTGCCAGCAGCCAAGAGGGCCCGACAGGGACTGAAAAACTGTTTTTT.

V gene TRBV18 combines with J gene TRBJ2-1; D is perhaps TRBD2 (6 bases). Trimming stripped 7 bases from V and 7 bases from J, with 17 bases between. Germline V gene data show CDR1 as KGHSH and CDR2 as LQKENI. The CDR3 consists of 14 residues. The CDR3 protein is CASLNGGEGNEQFF. As DNA, the CDR3 is TGTGCCAGCTTAAACGGGGGAGAGGGAAATGAGCAGTTCTTC.